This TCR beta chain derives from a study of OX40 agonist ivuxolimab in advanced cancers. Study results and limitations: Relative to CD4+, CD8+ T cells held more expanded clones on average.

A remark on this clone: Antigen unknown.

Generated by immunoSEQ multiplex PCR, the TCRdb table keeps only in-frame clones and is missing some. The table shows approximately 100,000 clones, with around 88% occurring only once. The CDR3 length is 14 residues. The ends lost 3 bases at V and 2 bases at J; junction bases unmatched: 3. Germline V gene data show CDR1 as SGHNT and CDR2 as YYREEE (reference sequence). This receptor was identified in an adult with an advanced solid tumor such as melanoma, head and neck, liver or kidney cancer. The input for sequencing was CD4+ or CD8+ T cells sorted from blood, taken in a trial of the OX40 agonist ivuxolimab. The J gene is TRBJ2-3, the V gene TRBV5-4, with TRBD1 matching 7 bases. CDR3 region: CASSSGTATDTQYF. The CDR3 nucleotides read TGTGCCAGCAGCTCTGGGACAGCCACAGATACGCAGTATTTT.